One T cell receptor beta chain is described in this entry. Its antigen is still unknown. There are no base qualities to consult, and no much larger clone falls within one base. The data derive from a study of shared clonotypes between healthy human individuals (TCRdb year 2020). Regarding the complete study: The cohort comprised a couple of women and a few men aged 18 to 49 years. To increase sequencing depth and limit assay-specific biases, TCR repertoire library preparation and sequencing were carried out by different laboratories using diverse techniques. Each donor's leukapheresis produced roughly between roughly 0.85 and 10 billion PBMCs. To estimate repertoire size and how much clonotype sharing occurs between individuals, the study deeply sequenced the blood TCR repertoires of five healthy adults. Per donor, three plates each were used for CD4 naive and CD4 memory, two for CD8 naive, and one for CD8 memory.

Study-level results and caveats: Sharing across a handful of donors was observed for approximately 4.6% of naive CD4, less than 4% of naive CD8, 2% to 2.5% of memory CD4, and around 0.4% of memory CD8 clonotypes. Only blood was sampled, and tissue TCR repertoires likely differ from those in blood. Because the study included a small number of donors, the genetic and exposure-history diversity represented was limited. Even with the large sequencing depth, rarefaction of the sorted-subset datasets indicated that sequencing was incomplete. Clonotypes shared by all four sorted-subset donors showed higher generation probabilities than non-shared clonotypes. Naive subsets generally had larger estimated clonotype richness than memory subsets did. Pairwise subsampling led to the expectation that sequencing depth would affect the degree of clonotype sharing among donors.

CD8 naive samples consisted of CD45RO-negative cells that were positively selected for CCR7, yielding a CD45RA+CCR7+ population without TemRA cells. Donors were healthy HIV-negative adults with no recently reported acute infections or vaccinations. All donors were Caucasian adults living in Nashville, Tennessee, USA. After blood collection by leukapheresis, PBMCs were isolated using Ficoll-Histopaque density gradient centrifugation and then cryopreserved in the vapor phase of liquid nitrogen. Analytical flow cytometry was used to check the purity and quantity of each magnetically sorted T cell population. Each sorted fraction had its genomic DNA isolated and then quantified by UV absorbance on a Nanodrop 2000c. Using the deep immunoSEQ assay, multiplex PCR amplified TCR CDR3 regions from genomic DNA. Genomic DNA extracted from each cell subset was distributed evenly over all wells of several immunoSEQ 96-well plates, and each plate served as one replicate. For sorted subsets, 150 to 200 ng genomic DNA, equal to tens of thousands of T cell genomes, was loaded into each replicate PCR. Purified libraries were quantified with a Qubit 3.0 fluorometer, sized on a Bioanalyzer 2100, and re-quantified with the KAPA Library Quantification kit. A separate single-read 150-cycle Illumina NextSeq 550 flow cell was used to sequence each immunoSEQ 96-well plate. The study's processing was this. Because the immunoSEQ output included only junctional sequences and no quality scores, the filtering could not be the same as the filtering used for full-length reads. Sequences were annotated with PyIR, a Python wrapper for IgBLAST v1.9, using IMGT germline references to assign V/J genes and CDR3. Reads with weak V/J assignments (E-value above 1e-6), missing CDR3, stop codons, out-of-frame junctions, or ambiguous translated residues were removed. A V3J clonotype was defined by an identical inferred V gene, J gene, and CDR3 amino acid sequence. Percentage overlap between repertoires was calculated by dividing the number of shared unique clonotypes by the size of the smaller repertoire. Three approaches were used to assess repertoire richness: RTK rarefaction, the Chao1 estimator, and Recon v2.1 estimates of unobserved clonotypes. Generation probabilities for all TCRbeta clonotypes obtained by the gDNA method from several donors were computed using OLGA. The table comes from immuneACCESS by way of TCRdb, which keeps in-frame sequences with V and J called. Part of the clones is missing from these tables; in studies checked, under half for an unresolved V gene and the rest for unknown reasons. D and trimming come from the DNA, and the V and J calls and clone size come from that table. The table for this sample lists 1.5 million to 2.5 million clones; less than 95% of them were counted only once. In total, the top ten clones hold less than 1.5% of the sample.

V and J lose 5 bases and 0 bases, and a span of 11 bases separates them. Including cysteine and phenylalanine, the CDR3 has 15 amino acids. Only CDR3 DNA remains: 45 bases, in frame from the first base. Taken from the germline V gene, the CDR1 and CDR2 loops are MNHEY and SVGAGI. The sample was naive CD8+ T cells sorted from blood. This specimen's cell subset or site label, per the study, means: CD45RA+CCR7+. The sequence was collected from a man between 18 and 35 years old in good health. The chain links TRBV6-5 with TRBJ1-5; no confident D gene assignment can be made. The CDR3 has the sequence CASSPTVYSNQPQHF. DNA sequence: TGTGCCAGCAGTCCGACGGTCTATAGCAATCAGCCCCAGCATTTT.